Listed below are T cell receptor beta chains from one sample, sequenced in a study of T-cell reconstitution after alpha-beta-depleted transplantation in children. TCRdb redid the calling of the PCR reads with MiXCR, one entry per CDR3 protein. The sample contains over 200,000 distinct CDR3 sequences, roughly 10% of which appear only once. The material was PBMCs, obtained before TCRalphabeta/CD19-depleted stem cell transplant. All receptors derive from a child under two years old with acute myeloid leukemia, due to receive a stem cell transplant. Each CDR3 is given without its conserved first and last residue. Expanded clones are given a class, and other clones once, few, many or no size at all.

>TRBJ1-6|TRBV19|many
ASSIVGKIGSYNSPLH
>TRBJ2-7|TRBV10-3|many
AISPGLAGSYEQY
>TRBJ2-7|TRBV10-3|many
AISELAGVGSYEQY
>TRBJ1-4|TRBV20-1|many
SATRNEKLF
>TRBJ2-3|TRBV11-3|-
ASSGGHAQY
>TRBJ2-7|TRBV10-1|-
ASSESGGPWEQY
>TRBJ1-5|TRBV18|many
ASSLQGVGNQPQH
>TRBJ2-7|TRBV27|many
ASSSGSYEQY
>TRBJ2-1|TRBV11-2|-
ASSLDFGGYNEQF
>TRBJ2-1|TRBV5-6|-
ASSLMSGIHKF
>TRBJ1-1|TRBV6-6|many
ASSPGQHREAF
>TRBJ2-2|TRBV7-2|many
ASSRRLAGGIGELF
>TRBJ1-3|TRBV24-1|many
ATSGTNSGNTIY
>TRBJ1-2|TRBV10-3|-
AISESLQGVRGYT
>TRBJ1-2|TRBV11-2|many
ASSSLGNYGYT
>TRBJ2-1|TRBV25-1|many
ASSATPDSPYNEQF
>TRBJ2-2|TRBV20-1|few
SARDFRQGIAGELF
>TRBJ2-7|TRBV11-2|many
ASSLDQAGFAYEQY